Listed here are 7 T cell receptor beta chains from one sample, sequenced in a study of metastatic and nonmetastatic thyroid tumors. Each patient went into thyroid surgery without having received any treatment. MiXCR re-clonotyped the PCR reads for TCRdb. This table holds more than 70,000 clones, 8.6% found once. Sequenced material: blood. The receptors stem from a female donor with papillary thyroid cancer or a benign thyroid nodule (not recorded which). Some clones in this sample may be carry-over from other donors' samples.

This clone was seen at least ten times. The genes are TRBV15 and TRBJ2-4; D ambiguous. Germline V lookup: CDR1 LNHNV, CDR2 YYDKDF (reference sequence). The V gene lost 0 bases and the J gene lost 1 base, with 4 bases spanning the gap. The CDR3 is made up of 14 amino acids. In DNA, the CDR3 is TGTGCCACCAGCAGAGATTGGGCCAAAAACATTCAGTACTTC. As protein: CATSRDWAKNIQYF.

The table lists this clone with many counts. Distinct nucleotide sequences in the sample also encode this CDR3. The rearrangement joins TRBV6-1 to TRBJ2-3; D uncertain. CDR3 size: 12 residues. CDR1 is MNHNS and CDR2 is SASEGT in the germline V gene. With 6 bases removed from V and 0 bases from J, the gap between germline ends came to 4 bases. Here the CDR3 DNA reads TGTGCCAGCAGGCTCAGCACAGATACGCAGTATTTT. It specifies CASRLSTDTQYF.

This chain connects TRBV12-3 or TRBV12-4 to TRBJ2-5; a weak D match, TRBD2 (7 bases). There are 13 residues in the CDR3. Trimming pared 8 bases from V and 5 bases from J, leaving 15 bases between. The chain's CDR3 is CASRRGPGETQYF. In DNA form, the CDR3 reads TGTGCCAGCCGGCGGGGGCCAGGGGAGACCCAGTACTTC.

This clone has a handful of counts. The rearrangement links TRBV27 to TRBJ1-1; D is uncertain. This CDR3 has 15 residues. CDR1 is MNHEY, CDR2 SMNVEV, per germline (reference sequence). Trimming took off 0 bases at V and 1 base at J, with 9 bases between the two ends. CDR3 sequence reads: CASSLSTGGNTEAFF. CDR3 DNA sequence: TGTGCCAGCAGTTTATCGACGGGAGGGAACACTGAAGCTTTCTTT.

By share of the sample, this clone is medium-sized (0.01 to 0.1%). The rearrangement joins TRBV5-1 to TRBJ1-6, with 8 bases that match TRBD1. The V gene's germline CDR1 is SGHRS and CDR2 YFSETQ. J was trimmed by 11 bases and V by 4 bases; bases with no gene match: 8. The CDR3 covers 14 residues. The CDR3 DNA reads as TGCGCCAGCAGCACCGGACAGGGAGGAGCACCCCTCCACTTT. It specifies CASSTGQGGAPLHF.

In the case of this clone: A clone one base away is much larger, so this may be a read error. This chain links TRBV14 with TRBJ2-3; D might be TRBD1 (5 bases). The CDR3 extends over 15 amino acids. The V end lost 6 bases, the J end lost 6 bases, and 19 bases lay between the germline ends. Per germline, CDR1 SGHDN and CDR2 FVKESK. The CDR3 nucleotides read TGTGCCAGCAGTCAGAATCTACAGGCTGTGGATACGCAGTATTTT. It specifies CASSQNLQAVDTQYF.

This clone occurred a few times. The chain has TRBV2 and TRBJ2-5; 7 positions agree with TRBD1. After removal of 7 bases from V and 9 bases from J, the junction contained 14 bases not matched to a gene. The CDR3 extends over 14 amino acids. Looked up from germline, CDR1 is SNHLY and CDR2 is FYNNEI. The CDR3 region has the DNA TGTGCCAGCATAGGGGTCAGGGGGAAACAGGCCCAGTACTTC. This encodes CASIGVRGKQAQYF.